The present entry profiles one T cell receptor beta chain with its context. Its antigen is undetermined. The authors isolated at least 6.5 million PBMCs per sample. A second roughly 6 to 11 cycle PCR used barcoded and J-beta primers. Every single cDNA molecule received a tag from a template-switch adaptor with 12 random nucleotides. One entry per CDR3 protein results from TCRdb running MiXCR on the 5' RACE reads. The sample gives around 1,500,000 distinct CDR3 sequences, around 39% of which show up once; 7.9% is in the top ten. This specimen comes from a study of blood T cells in healthy people across ages. Regarding the study as a whole: The study regarded diversity estimates from one million T cells as underestimates. With age, beta diversity per million T cells declined roughly linearly, significantly by 30 to 50.

The CDR3 sequence is 14 residues long. Trimming took 5 bases from V and 2 from J, leaving 13 bases between them. Germline CDR1 is MNHEY and CDR2 is SMNVEV (reference sequence). This clonotype was sampled from a woman aged 18-30 years in good health. The rearrangement joins TRBV27 to TRBJ2-7, with D perhaps TRBD1 (6 bases). Source material: blood. The CDR3 DNA reads TGTGCCAGCAGTGCTCCGGGACACCCCTACGAGCAGTACTTC. Translation gives CASSAPGHPYEQYF.